Detailed here is one T cell receptor (beta chain). The antigen remains unidentified. An end of the junction differs from the germline gene, which may be a read error. Per germline, CDR1 SQVTM and CDR2 ANQGSEA. The CDR3 loop spans 12 amino acids. The data were taken from a study of identical twins. No donor was unhealthy or non-Caucasian. Study-wide results and caveats: Rather than following the same donors, the conclusions depended on cross-sectional statistical analysis. Out-of-frame alpha sequences shared between twins exhibited an excess of low generation probability.

TCRdb ran MiXCR on the 5' RACE reads and lists one entry per CDR3 protein. The sample carries more than 600,000 distinct CDR3 sequences, roughly 18% recorded once. These data also formed part of another study, on T cells expressing NK-cell markers. That publication notes: The CD3+CD56-NKG2C+ fraction of several donors was also led by these clonotypes.

Material for sequencing was PBMCs. The J gene is TRBJ2-3, the V gene TRBV29-1; D ambiguous. This clonotype was sampled from a woman aged 18-29 years in good health. In DNA, the CDR3 is TGCAGCGTCGAAGTACAACAGCTTAAGGTGGATTTT. It specifies CSVEVQQLKVDF.